These T cell receptor beta chains were read from a single sample in a study of early T cells in non-severe SARS-CoV-2 infection. TCRdb reanalysed the 5' RACE reads using MiXCR and keeps one entry per CDR3 protein. This sample has over 75,000 distinct CDR3 sequences, with about 16% found just once. The sample consisted of whole blood. The receptors were sampled from an adult who was a healthcare worker with PCR-confirmed SARS-CoV-2 infection or an uninfected control (not recorded which). Each CDR3 is given with its conserved first and last residue. D genes are given only for firm matches. Size is omitted from some rows. Given values are once, few, many or a class for expanded clones.

clone size,V gene,J gene,D gene,CDR3 protein,CDR3 DNA
-,TRBV7-9,TRBJ2-1,-,CASSPEVDEQFF,TGTGCCAGCAGTCCAGAGGTGGATGAGCAGTTCTTC
-,TRBV20-1,TRBJ2-1,-,CSASRYNEQFF,TGCAGTGCTAGTAGATACAATGAGCAGTTCTTC
few,TRBV12-3/TRBV12-4,TRBJ2-7,-,CASSLARGAGDEQYF,TGTGCCAGCAGTTTAGCGCGAGGGGCAGGGGACGAGCAGTACTTC
-,TRBV9,TRBJ2-1,TRBD2,CASSVDAGDGEQFF,TGTGCCAGCAGCGTAGATGCGGGAGACGGTGAGCAGTTCTTC
-,TRBV12-3/TRBV12-4,TRBJ2-7,TRBD1,CASTIGGQGFYEQYF,TGTGCCAGCACCATAGGGGGACAGGGTTTCTACGAGCAGTACTTC
few,TRBV19,TRBJ2-7,-,CASSNIKTGNTYEQYF,TGTGCCAGTAGTAATATAAAAACCGGGAACACCTACGAGCAGTACTTC
-,TRBV4-3,TRBJ2-7,-,CASSQGGRGSHEQYF,TGCGCCAGCAGCCAAGGCGGTCGGGGATCCCACGAGCAGTACTTC
many,TRBV24-1,TRBJ2-5,-,CATSDGSWTTQYF,TGTGCCACCAGTGATGGGTCGTGGACGACCCAGTACTTC
many,TRBV7-2,TRBJ1-2,TRBD1,CASSSGTGNGYTF,TGTGCCAGCAGCTCCGGGACAGGGAATGGCTACACCTTC
many,TRBV14,TRBJ1-2,TRBD1,CASSQDQGDLYGYTF,TGTGCCAGCAGCCAAGATCAGGGGGACCTCTATGGCTACACCTTC